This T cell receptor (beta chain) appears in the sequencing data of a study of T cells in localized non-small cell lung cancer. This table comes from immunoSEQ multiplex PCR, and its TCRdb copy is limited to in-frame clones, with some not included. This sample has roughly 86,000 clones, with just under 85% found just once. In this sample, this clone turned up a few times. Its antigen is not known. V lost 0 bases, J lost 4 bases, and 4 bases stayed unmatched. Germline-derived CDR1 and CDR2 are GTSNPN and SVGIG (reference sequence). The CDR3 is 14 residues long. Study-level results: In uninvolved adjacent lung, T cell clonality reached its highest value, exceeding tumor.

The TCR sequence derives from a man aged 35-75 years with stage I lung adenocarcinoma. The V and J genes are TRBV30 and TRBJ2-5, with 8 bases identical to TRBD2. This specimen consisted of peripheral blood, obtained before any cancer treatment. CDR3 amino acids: CAWSVPGGPETQYF. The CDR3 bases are TGTGCCTGGAGTGTCCCGGGAGGGCCAGAGACCCAGTACTTC.